This TCR beta chain was obtained from a study of graft-versus-host responses after intestinal transplantation. Study-level information: All of the recipients had induction that used anti-thymocyte globulin, then tacrolimus and steroids for approximately 3 years. Study-wide results and limits: GvH clones occurred in recipient marrow; some first appeared in ileum or blood. There was an association between peak levels of circulating GvH clones and early post-transplant HvG declines.

TCRdb's copy holds only in-frame clones and misses some; the assay was immunoSEQ multiplex PCR. The repertoire consists of around 100,000 clones, with about 92% occurring once and the leading ten covering around 1%. This clone appeared a single time. Its cognate antigen is unknown. This TCR derives from a human donor who was the organ donor for an intestinal transplant. The source was unstimulated CD8+ T cells sorted from spleen or lymph node cells, collected before transplant.

This CDR3 reads CASSLLGGNTEAFF. The CDR3 nucleotides read TGTGCCAGCAGTTTATTAGGGGGGAACACTGAAGCTTTCTTT. The chain joins TRBV27 to TRBJ1-1; a possible D gene is TRBD1 (6 bases). Germline assignment: CDR1 MNHEY and CDR2 SMNVEV (reference sequence). The length of the CDR3 is 14 residues. Trimming shortened V by 1 base and J by 1 base, and 7 bases separated the two germline ends.